This T cell receptor (beta chain) comes out of a study of blood T cell repertoires in COVID-19. Overall study context: The analysed material was cDNA or gDNA that came from T cells, B-cell-depleted T cells, or PBMCs.

In the original analysis: The assay estimated nucleated cells by amplifying reference gene primers. Profiling relied on immunoSEQ multiplex PCR, and the TCRdb table lists in-frame clones only, not all of them. V and J calls and clone size are given by that table; D and trimming were obtained from the DNA. This table holds about 270,000 clones, about 82% found once. Germline trimming cut 2 bases from V and 3 bases from J; bases unmatched to any gene: 7. The length of the CDR3 is 16 residues. The germline V gene encodes CDR1 MNHEY and CDR2 SVGAGI. Participant ages covered about 18 to 89 years across about two dozen US areas. Cohorts were assigned according to the clinical history that participants reported.

J is TRBJ2-1 and V is TRBV6-5, with 7 nucleotides matching TRBD2. The sample taken for sequencing was PBMCs or T cells enriched from blood (not recorded which). This TCR was sampled from a woman aged 50 to 65 with acute COVID-19. Here the CDR3 reads CASSYMLAVNYNEQFF. The CDR3 DNA is TGTGCCAGCAGTTACATGCTAGCGGTAAACTACAATGAGCAGTTCTTC.